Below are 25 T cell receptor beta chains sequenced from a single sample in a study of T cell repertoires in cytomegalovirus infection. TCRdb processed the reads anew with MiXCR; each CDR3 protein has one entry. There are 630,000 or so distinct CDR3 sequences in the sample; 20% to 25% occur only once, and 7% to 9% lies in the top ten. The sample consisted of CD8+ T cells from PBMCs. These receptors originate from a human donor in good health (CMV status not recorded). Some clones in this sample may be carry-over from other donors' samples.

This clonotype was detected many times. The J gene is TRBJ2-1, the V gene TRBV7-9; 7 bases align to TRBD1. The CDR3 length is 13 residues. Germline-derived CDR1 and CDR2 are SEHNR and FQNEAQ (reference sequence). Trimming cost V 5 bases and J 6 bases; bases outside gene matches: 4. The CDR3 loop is CASSLDRANEQFF. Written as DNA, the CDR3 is TGTGCCAGCAGCCTCGACAGGGCCAATGAGCAGTTCTTC.

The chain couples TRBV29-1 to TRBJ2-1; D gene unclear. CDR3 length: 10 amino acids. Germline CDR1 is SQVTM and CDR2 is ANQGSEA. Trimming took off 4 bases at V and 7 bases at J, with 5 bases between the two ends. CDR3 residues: CSVVGNEQFF. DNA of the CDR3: TGCAGCGTTGTCGGGAATGAGCAGTTCTTC.

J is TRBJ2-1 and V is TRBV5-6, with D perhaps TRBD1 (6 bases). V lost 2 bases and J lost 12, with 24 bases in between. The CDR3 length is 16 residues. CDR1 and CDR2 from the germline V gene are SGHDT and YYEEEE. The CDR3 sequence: CASSFGFAETGFRQFF. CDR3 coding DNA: TGTGCCAGCAGCTTCGGTTTTGCCGAGACAGGCTTTAGGCAGTTCTTC.

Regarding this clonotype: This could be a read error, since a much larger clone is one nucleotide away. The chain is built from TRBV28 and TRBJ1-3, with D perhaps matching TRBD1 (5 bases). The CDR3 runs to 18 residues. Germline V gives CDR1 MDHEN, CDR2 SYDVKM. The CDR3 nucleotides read TGTGTCAGCAGTTCTATCCTAACGACAGTCCTCTCTGGAAACACCATATATTTT. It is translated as CVSSSILTTVLSGNTIYF.

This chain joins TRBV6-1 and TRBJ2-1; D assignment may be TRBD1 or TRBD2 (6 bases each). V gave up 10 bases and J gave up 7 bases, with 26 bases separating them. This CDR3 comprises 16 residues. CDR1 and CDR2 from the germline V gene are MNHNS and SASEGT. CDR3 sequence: CATNPHEGGSWNEQFF. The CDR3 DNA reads TGTGCCACCAACCCGCACGAGGGGGGATCTTGGAATGAGCAGTTCTTC.

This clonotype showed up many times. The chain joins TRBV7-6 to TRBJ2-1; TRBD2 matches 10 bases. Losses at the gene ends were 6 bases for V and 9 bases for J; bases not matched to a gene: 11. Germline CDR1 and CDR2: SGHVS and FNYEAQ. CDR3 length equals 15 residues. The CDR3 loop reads CASSYFSGGAGEQFF. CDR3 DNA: TGTGCCAGCAGTTACTTCAGCGGGGGGGCAGGTGAGCAGTTCTTC.

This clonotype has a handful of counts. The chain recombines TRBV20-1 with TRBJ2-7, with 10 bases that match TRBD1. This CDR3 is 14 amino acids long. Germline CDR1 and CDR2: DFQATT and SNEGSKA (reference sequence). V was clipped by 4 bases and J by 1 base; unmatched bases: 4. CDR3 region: CSATRQGASYEQYV. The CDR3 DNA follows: TGCAGTGCTACCAGACAGGGGGCATCCTACGAGCAGTACGTC.

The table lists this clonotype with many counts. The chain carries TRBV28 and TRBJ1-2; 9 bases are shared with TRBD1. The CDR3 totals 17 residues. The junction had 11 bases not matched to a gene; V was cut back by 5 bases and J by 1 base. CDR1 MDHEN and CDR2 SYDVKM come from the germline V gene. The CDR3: CASSRSYRGRDNYGYTF. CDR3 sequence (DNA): TGTGCCAGCAGTCGCTCGTACAGGGGGCGCGATAACTATGGCTACACCTTC.

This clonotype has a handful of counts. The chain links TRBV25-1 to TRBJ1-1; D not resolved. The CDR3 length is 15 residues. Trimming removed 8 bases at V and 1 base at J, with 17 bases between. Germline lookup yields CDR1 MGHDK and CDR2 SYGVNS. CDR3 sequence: CASLGGYKGNTEAFF. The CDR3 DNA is TGTGCCAGCCTGGGAGGGTATAAGGGGAACACTGAAGCTTTCTTT.

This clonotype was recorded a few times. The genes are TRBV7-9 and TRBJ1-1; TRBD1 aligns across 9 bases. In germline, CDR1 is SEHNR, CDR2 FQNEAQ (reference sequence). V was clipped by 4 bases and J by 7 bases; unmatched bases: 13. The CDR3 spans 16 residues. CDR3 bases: TGTGCCAGCAGCTCCCCGGGACAGGGAATGAAGGGTGAAGCTTTCTTT. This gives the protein CASSSPGQGMKGEAFF. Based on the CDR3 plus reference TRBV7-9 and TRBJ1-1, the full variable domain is DTGVSQNPRHKITKRGQNVTFRCDPISEHNRLYWYRQTLGQGPEFLTYFQNEAQLEKSRLLSDRFSAERPKGSFSTLEIQRTEQGDSAMYLCASSSPGQGMKGEAFFGQGTRLTVV.

The CDR3 sequence is CASSRTSGVLNEQFF. The CDR3 bases are TGTGCCAGCAGTCGGACTAGCGGGGTTCTCAATGAGCAGTTCTTC. The chain combines TRBV2 with TRBJ2-1; TRBD2 matches at 12 bases. This CDR3 contains 15 residues. Per germline, CDR1 SNHLY and CDR2 FYNNEI. Losses at the gene ends were 5 bases for V and 6 bases for J; bases not matched to a gene: 5.

CDR3 loop: CASRPVGNAYEQYF. In DNA, the CDR3 is TGTGCCAGCAGGCCCGTGGGGAATGCCTACGAGCAGTACTTC. The chain uses TRBV2 and TRBJ2-7; no clear D. CDR1 is SNHLY and CDR2 is FYNNEI in the germline V gene. This CDR3 comprises 14 residues. V gave up 6 bases and J gave up 2 bases, with 14 bases separating them. The full variable domain, with the rest looked up from reference TRBV2 and TRBJ2-7, is EPEVTQTPSHQVTQMGQEVILRCVPISNHLYFYWYRQILGQKVEFLVSFYNNEISEKSEIFDDQFSVERPDGSNFTLKIRSTKLEDSAMYFCASRPVGNAYEQYFGPGTRLTVT.

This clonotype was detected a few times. This CDR3 reads CASSQEAQGPLYNEQFF. In nucleotides, the CDR3 is TGTGCCAGCAGCCAAGAGGCACAGGGGCCCCTCTACAATGAGCAGTTCTTC. The rearrangement joins TRBV3-1 to TRBJ2-1; 7 bases align to TRBD1. The J segment lost 3 bases and the V segment lost 0 bases, leaving 8 bases of the junction unmatched. CDR1 is LGHDT and CDR2 is YNNKEL in the germline V gene (reference sequence). There are 17 residues in the CDR3.

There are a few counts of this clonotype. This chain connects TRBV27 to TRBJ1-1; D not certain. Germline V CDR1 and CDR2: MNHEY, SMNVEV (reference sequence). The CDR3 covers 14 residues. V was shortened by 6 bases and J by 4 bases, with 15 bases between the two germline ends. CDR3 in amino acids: CASRPIGRLTEAFF. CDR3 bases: TGTGCCAGCAGACCCATCGGACGCCTCACTGAAGCTTTCTTT.

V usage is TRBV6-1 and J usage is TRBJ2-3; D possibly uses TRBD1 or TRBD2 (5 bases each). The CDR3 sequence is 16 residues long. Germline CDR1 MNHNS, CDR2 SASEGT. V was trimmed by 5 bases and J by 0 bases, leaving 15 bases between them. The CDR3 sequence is CASSYGAVSSTDTQYF. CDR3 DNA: TGTGCCAGCAGTTACGGGGCGGTTTCTAGCACAGATACGCAGTATTTT.

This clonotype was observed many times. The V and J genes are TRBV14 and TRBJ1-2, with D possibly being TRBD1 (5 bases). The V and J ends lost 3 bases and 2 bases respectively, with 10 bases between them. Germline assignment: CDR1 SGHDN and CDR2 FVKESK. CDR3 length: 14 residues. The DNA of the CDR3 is TGTGCCAGCAGCCAGTACCGGACAAACTATGGCTACACCTTC. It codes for CASSQYRTNYGYTF.

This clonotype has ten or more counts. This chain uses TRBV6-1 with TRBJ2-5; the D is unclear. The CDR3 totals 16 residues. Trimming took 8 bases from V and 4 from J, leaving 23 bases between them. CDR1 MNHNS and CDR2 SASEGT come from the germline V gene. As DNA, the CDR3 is TGTGCCAGCGCCCGGAAATTGCCCCGATCGGGAGAGACCCAGTACTTC. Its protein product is CASARKLPRSGETQYF.

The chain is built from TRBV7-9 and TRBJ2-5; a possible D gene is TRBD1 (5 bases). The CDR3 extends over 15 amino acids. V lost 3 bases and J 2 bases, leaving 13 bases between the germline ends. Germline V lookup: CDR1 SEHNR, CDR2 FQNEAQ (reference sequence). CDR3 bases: TGTGCCAGCAGCTTCTCTGGGGCACCACAAGAGACCCAGTACTTC. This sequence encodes CASSFSGAPQETQYF.

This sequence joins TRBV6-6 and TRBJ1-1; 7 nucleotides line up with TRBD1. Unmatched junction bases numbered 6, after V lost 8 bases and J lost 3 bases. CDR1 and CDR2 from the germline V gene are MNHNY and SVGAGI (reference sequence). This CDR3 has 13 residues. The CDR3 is CASWDRLYTEAFF. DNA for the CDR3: TGTGCCAGCTGGGACAGACTCTACACTGAAGCTTTCTTT.

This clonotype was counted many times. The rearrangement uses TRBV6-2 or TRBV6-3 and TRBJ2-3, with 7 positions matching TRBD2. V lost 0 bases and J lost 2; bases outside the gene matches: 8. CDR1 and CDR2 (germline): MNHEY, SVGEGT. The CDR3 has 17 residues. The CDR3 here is CASSYSPSGDATDTQYF. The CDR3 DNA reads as TGTGCCAGCAGTTACTCGCCCAGCGGGGATGCCACAGATACGCAGTATTTT.

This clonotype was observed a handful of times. CDR3 DNA sequence: TGTGCCAGCAGTTCGCCCCAGAGAGGGGTCACAGATACGCAGTATTTT. This gives the protein CASSSPQRGVTDTQYF. The rearrangement uses TRBV28 and TRBJ2-3; the D gene could be TRBD1 or TRBD2 (5 bases each). The V gene lost 4 bases and the J gene lost 2 bases, with 16 bases spanning the gap. The germline gives CDR1 MDHEN, CDR2 SYDVKM. CDR3 length equals 16 residues.

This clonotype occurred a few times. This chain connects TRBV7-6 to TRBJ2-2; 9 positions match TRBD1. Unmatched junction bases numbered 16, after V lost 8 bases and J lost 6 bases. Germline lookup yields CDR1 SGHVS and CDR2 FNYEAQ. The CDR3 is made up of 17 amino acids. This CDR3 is CASGNPTGQGVAGELFF. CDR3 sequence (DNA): TGTGCCAGCGGCAACCCTACGGGACAGGGAGTTGCCGGGGAGCTGTTTTTT.

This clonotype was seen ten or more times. The CDR3 reads CASSLDWKEETKNIQYF. CDR3 sequence (DNA): TGTGCCAGCAGCTTAGACTGGAAGGAGGAAACCAAAAACATTCAGTACTTC. The rearrangement uses TRBV7-9 and TRBJ2-4; the D gene is possibly TRBD2 (5 bases). In germline, CDR1 is SEHNR, CDR2 FQNEAQ (reference sequence). The V gene lost 1 base and the J gene lost 2 bases, with 15 bases spanning the gap. The CDR3 spans 17 residues.

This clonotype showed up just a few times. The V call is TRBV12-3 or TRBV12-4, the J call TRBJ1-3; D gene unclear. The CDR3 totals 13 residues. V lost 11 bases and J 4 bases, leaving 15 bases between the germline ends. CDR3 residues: CAFREEIGNTIYF. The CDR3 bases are TGTGCCTTCCGTGAGGAAATCGGAAACACCATATATTTT.

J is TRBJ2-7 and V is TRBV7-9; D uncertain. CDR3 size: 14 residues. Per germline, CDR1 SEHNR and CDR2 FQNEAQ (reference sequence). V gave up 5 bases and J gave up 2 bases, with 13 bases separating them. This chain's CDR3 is CASSPGRNPYEQYF. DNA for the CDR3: TGTGCCAGCAGCCCCGGGCGGAACCCCTACGAGCAGTACTTC. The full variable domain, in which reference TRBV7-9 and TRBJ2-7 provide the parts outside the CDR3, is DTGVSQNPRHKITKRGQNVTFRCDPISEHNRLYWYRQTLGQGPEFLTYFQNEAQLEKSRLLSDRFSAERPKGSFSTLEIQRTEQGDSAMYLCASSPGRNPYEQYFGPGTRLTVT.